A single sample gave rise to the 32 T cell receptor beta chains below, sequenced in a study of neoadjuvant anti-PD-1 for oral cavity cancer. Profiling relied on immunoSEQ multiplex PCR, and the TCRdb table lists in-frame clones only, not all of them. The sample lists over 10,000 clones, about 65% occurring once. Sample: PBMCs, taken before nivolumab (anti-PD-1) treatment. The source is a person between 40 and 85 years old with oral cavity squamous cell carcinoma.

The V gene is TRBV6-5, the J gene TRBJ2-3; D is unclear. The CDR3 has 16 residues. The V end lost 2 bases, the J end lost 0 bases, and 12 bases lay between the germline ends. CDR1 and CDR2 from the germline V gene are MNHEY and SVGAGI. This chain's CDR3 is CASSYLRPISTDTQYF. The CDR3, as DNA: TGTGCCAGCAGTTACCTTCGCCCTATAAGCACAGATACGCAGTATTTT.

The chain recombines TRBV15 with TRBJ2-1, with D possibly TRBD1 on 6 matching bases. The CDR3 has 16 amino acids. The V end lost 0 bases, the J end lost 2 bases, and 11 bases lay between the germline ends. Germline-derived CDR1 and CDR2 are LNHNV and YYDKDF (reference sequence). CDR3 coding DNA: TGTGCCACCAGCAGAGATAGACAGGTAACCTACAATGAGCAGTTCTTC. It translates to CATSRDRQVTYNEQFF.

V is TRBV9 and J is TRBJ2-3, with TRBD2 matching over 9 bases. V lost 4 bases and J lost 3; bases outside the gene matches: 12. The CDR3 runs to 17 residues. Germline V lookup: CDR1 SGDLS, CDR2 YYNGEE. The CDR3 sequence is CASSSPGGGVRTDTQYF. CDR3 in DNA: TGTGCCAGCAGCTCCCCCGGCGGGGGGGTCCGTACAGATACGCAGTATTTT.

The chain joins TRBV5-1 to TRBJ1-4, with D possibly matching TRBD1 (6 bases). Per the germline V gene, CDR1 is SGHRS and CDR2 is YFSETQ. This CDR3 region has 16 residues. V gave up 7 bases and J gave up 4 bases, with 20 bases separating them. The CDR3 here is CASSESGGQGNEKLFF. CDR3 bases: TGCGCCAGCTCCGAGAGCGGGGGGCAGGGTAATGAAAAACTGTTTTTT.

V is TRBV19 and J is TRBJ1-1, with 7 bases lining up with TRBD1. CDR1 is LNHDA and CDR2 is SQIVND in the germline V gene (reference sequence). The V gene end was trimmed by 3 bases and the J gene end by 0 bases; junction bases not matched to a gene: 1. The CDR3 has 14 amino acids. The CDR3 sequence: CASSIGQVNTEAFF. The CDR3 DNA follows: TGTGCCAGTAGTATCGGACAGGTGAACACTGAAGCTTTCTTT.

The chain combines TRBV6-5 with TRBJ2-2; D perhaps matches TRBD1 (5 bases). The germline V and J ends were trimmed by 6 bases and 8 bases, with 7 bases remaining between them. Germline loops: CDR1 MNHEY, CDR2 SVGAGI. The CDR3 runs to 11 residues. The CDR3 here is CASRRTGELFF. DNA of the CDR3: TGTGCCAGCAGACGGACAGGGGAGCTGTTTTTT.

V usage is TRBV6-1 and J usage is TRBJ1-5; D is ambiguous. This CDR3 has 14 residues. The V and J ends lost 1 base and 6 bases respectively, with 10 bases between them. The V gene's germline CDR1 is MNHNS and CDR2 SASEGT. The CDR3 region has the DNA TGTGCCAGCAGTGAAGTCTCCCCCCTTCAGCCCCAGCATTTT. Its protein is CASSEVSPLQPQHF.

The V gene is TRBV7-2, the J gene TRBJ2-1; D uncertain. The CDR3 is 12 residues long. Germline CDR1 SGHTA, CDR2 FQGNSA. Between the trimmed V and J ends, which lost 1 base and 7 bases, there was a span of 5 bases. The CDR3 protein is CASSLVGNEQFF. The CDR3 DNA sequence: TGTGCCAGCAGCTTAGTAGGGAATGAGCAGTTCTTC.

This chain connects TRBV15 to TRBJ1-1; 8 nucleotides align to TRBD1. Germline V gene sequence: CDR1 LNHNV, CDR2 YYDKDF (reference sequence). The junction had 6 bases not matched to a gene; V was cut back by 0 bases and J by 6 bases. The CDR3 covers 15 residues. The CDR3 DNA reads TGTGCCACCAGCAGAGATCCGAGACAGGGGTCTGAAGCTTTCTTT. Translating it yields CATSRDPRQGSEAFF. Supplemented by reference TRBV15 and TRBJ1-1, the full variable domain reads DAMVIQNPRYQVTQFGKPVTLSCSQTLNHNVMYWYQQKSSQAPKLLFHYYDKDFNNEADTPDNFQSRRPNTSFCFLDIRSPGLGDTAMYLCATSRDPRQGSEAFFGQGTRLTVV.

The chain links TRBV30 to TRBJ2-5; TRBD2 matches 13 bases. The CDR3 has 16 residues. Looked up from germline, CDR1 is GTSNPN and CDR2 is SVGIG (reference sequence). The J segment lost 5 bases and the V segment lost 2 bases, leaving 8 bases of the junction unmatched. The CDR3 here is CAWSKLAGGPVETQYF. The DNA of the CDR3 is TGTGCCTGGAGTAAACTAGCGGGAGGGCCTGTGGAGACCCAGTACTTC.

This chain's CDR3 is CASSQQTDYEQYF. The CDR3 nucleotides are TGTGCCAGCAGTCAACAGACGGACTACGAGCAGTACTTC. The chain has TRBV2 and TRBJ2-7; D ambiguous. Trimming took off 5 bases at V and 3 bases at J, with 11 bases between the two ends. Germline values: CDR1 SNHLY, CDR2 FYNNEI. The CDR3 contains 13 residues.

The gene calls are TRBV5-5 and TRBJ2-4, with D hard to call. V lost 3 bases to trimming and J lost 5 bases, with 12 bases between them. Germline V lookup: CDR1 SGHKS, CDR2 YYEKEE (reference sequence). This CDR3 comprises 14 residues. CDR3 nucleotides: TGTGCCAGCAGCTCACAGTCAAAGGAAAACATTCAGTACTTC. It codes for CASSSQSKENIQYF.

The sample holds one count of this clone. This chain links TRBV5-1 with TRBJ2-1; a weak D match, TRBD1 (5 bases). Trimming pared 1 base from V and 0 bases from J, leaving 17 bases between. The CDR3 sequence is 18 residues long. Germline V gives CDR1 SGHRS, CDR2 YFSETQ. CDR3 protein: CASSLNQGSVGSYNEQFF. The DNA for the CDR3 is TGCGCCAGCAGCTTGAATCAGGGAAGCGTAGGCTCCTACAATGAGCAGTTCTTC.

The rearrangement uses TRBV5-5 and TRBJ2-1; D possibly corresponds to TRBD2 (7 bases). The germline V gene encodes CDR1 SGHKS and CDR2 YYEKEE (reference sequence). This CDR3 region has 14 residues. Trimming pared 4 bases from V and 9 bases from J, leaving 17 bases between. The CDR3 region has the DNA TGTGCCAGCAGCCGGGGAGGGGGAGCTGGTGAGCAGTTCTTC. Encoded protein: CASSRGGGAGEQFF.

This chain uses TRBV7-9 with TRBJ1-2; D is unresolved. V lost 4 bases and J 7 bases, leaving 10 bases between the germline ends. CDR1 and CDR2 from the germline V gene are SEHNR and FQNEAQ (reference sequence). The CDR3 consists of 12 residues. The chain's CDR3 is CASSYLTFGYTF. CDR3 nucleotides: TGTGCCAGCAGCTATCTAACCTTTGGCTACACCTTC.

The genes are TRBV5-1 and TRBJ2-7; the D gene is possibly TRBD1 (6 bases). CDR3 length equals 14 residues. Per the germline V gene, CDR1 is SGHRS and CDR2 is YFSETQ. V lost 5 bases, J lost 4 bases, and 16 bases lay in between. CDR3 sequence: CASSSRPGQYEQYF. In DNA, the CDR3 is TGCGCCAGCAGTTCAAGACCCGGACAGTACGAGCAGTACTTC.

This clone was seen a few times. DNA of the CDR3: TGCGCCAGCAGTGACTTAGCGGGGGGTGAATACGAGCAGTACTTC. This encodes CASSDLAGGEYEQYF. The chain has TRBV10-2 and TRBJ2-7, with 10 positions matching TRBD2. V lost 3 bases and J lost 4; bases outside the gene matches: 6. CDR1 is WSHSY, CDR2 SAAADI, per germline. The CDR3 is 15 residues long.

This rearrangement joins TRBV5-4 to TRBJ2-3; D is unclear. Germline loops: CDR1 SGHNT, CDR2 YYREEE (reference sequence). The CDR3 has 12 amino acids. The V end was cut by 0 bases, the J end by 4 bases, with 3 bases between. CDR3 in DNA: TGTGCCAGCAGCTTGGGCGCAGATACGCAGTATTTT. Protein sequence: CASSLGADTQYF. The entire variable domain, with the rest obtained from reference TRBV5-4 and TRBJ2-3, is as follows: ETGVTQSPTHLIKTRGQQVTLRCSSQSGHNTVSWYQQALGQGPQFIFQYYREEENGRGNFPPRFSGLQFPNYSSELNVNALELDDSALYLCASSLGADTQYFGPGTRLTVL.

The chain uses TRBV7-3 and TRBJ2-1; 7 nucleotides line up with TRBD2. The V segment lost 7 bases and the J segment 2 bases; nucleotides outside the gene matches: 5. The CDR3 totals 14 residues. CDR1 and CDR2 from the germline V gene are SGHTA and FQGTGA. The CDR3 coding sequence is TGTGCCAGCACCCTTAGCGGGCCCTACAATGAGCAGTTCTTC. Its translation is CASTLSGPYNEQFF.

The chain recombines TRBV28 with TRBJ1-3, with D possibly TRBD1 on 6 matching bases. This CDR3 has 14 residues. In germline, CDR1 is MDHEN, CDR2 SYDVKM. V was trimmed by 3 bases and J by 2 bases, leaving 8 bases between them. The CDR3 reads CASSFYRAGNTIYF. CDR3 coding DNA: TGTGCCAGCAGTTTCTACAGGGCTGGAAACACCATATATTTT.

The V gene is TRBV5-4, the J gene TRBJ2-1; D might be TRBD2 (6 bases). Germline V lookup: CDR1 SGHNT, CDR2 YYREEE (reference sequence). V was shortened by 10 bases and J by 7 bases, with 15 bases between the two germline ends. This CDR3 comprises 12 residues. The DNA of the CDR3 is TGTGCCCCGGGCGCGGGGTTTAATGAGCAGTTCTTC. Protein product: CAPGAGFNEQFF.

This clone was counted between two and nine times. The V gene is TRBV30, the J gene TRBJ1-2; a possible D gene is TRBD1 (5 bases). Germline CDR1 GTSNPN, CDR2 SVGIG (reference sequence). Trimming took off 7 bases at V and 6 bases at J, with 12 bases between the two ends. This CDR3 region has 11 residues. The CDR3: CASSPGHGYTF. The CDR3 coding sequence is TGTGCCTCCTCCCCGGGGCATGGCTACACCTTC.

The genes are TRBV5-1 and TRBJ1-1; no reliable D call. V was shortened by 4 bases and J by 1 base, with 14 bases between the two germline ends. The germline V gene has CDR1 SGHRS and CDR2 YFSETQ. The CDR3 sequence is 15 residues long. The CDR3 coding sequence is TGCGCCAGCAGCCTGGGAGGCACAACGAACACTGAAGCTTTCTTT. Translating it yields CASSLGGTTNTEAFF.

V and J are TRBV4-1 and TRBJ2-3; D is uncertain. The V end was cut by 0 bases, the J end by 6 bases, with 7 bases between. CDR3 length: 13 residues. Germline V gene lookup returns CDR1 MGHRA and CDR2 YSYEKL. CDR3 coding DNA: TGCGCCAGCAGCCAAGACGCCCCCGATACGCAGTATTTT. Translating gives CASSQDAPDTQYF.

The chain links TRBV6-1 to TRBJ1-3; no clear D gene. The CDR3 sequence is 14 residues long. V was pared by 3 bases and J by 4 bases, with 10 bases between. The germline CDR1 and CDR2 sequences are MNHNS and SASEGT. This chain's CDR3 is CASSDRGRGNTIYF. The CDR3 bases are TGTGCCAGCAGTGACCGGGGAAGAGGAAACACCATATATTTT.

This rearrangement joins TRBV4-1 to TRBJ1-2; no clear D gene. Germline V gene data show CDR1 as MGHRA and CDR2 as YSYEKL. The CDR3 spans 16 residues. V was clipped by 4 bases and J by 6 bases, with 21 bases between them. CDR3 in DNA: TGCGCCAGCAGCCCTCAAGGCACAGACTTCCTACATGGCTACACCTTC. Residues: CASSPQGTDFLHGYTF.

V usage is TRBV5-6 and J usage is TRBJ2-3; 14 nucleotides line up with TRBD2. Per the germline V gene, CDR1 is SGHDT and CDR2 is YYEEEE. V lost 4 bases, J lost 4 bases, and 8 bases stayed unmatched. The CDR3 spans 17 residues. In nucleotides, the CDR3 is TGTGCCAGCAGCCTGACTAGCGGGGGGGCCCTCCCAGATACGCAGTATTTT. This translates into CASSLTSGGALPDTQYF. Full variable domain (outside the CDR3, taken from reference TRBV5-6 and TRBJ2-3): DAGVTQSPTHLIKTRGQQVTLRCSPKSGHDTVSWYQQALGQGPQFIFQYYEEEERQRGNFPDRFSGHQFPNYSSELNVNALLLGDSALYLCASSLTSGGALPDTQYFGPGTRLTVL.

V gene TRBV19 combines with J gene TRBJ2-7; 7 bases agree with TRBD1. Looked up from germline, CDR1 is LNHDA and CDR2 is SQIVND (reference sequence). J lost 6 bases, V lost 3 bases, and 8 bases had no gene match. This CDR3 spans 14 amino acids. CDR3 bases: TGTGCCAGTAGTATGACCAGGGGGATCGTCGAGCAGTACTTC. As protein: CASSMTRGIVEQYF.

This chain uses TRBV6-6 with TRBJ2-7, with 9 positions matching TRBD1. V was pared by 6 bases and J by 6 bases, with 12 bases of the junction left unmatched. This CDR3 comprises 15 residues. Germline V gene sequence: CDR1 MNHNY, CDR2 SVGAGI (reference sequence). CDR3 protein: CASSESDRGPSEQYF. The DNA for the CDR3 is TGTGCCAGCAGCGAATCGGACAGGGGTCCCTCCGAGCAGTACTTC.

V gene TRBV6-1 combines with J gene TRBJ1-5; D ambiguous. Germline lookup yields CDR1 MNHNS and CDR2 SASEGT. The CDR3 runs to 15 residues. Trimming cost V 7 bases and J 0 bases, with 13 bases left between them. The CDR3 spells CASIFTPNSNQPQHF. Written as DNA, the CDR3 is TGTGCCAGCATTTTCACACCTAATAGCAATCAGCCCCAGCATTTT.

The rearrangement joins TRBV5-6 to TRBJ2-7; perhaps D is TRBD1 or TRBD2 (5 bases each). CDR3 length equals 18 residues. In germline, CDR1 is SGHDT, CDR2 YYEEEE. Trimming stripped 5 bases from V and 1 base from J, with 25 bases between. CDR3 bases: TGTGCCAGCAGACTCGGGACGGCCGTTGGGAGATATTCCTACGAGCAGTACTTC. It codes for CASRLGTAVGRYSYEQYF.

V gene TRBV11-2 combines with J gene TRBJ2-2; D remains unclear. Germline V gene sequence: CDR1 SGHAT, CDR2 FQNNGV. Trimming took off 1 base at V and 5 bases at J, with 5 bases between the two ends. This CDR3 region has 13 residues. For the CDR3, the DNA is TGTGCCAGCAGCTTAGTGGGAACCGGGGAGCTGTTTTTT. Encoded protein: CASSLVGTGELFF. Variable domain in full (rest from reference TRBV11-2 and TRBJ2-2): EAGVAQSPRYKIIEKRQSVAFWCNPISGHATLYWYQQILGQGPKLLIQFQNNGVVDDSQLPKDRFSAERLKGVDSTLKIQPAKLEDSAVYLCASSLVGTGELFFGEGSRLTVL.